The clone carrying this TCR beta chain appeared a single time. The sample comes from a study of CD8 T cells in Susac syndrome. Random-hexamer reverse transcription was applied to roughly 0.5 to 1 ug RNA. By means of immunoSEQ multiplex PCR, TCR beta CDR3 spanning 54 Vbeta and 13 Jbeta underwent amplification. Each CDR3 protein is one row after TCRdb ran MiXCR on the immunoSEQ multiplex PCR reads. The sample has 95,000 to 150,000 distinct CDR3 sequences; around 94% are singletons. Negative isolation was used for CD8+ and CD4+ T cells, and FACS enrichment was applied to TEMRA cells. V lost 2 bases to trimming and J lost 5 bases, with 12 bases between them. Germline values: CDR1 SQVTM, CDR2 ANQGSEA. The CDR3 consists of 13 residues.

Sequencing input: CD8+ T cells from PBMCs. The clonotype originates from a human donor with Susac syndrome. V is TRBV29-1 and J is TRBJ1-2; weak D call: TRBD1 (5 bases). CDR3 protein: CSVEKGPPYGYTF. The CDR3 DNA sequence: TGCAGCGTTGAAAAGGGGCCACCATATGGCTACACCTTC.